This T cell receptor (beta chain) was observed in a study of control samples from healthy donors and cancer patients. Libraries were prepared by immunoSEQ multiplex PCR; TCRdb keeps only in-frame clonotypes and omits some of them. The sample holds around 150,000 clones, roughly 94% seen once. The V and J ends lost 5 bases and 1 base, in that order; junction bases with no gene match: 5. From germline, CDR1 is SGHTA and CDR2 FQGNSA. This CDR3 region has 15 residues. This clone came up once. The receptor's source is a woman aged 40 to 50 in good health. The specimen sequenced was blood. V gene TRBV7-2 combines with J gene TRBJ1-1, with 9 positions matching TRBD1. This CDR3 reads CASSPDRGSNTEAFF. The CDR3, as DNA: TGTGCCAGCAGCCCGGACAGGGGATCGAACACTGAAGCTTTCTTT.